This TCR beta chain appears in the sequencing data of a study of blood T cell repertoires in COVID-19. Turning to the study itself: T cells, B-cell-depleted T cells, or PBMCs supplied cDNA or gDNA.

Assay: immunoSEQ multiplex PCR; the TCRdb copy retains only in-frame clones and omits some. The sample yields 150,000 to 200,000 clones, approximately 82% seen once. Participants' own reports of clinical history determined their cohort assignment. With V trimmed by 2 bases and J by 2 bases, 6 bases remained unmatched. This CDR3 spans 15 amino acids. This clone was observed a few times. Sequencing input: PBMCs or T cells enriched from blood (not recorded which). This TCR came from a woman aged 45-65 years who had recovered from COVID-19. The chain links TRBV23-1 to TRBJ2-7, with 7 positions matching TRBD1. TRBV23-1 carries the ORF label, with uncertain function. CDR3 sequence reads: CASSQRTGHPYEQYF. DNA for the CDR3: TGCGCCAGCAGTCAACGGACAGGACACCCCTACGAGCAGTACTTC.